These T cell receptor beta chains were read from a single sample in a study of beta chain features in type 1 diabetes. Clones were read by immunoSEQ multiplex PCR, and TCRdb kept only the in-frame ones, dropping some. The data contain some 150,000 clones, just over 9% of them singletons. The sample comprised central memory CD4+ T cells from blood. These receptors came from a man aged 18 to 35 in good health. Each CDR3 is given with its conserved first and last residue. The D gene is left open where the match is weak.

TRBV5-1,TRBD1,CASSFGDRAHEQYF
TRBV27,TRBD1,CASSLSSGQGQNIQYF
TRBV7-6,TRBD1,CASSSDRGNHEQYF
TRBV7-2,TRBD1,CASGTGITDTQYF
TRBV7-2,TRBD2,CASSLAQGGDTQYF
TRBV9,-,CASSGGVIQETQYF
TRBV7-9,TRBD1,CASSTRDREATDTQYF
TRBV5-8,-,CASNPSGTSQSGANVLTF
TRBV6-5,TRBD1,CASRGQGNREQYF
TRBV4-3,TRBD1,CASSQPDRPNSGNTIYF
TRBV6-1,TRBD1,CASSPYGQGNTEAFF
TRBV7-6,-,CASSEGAQGRTDTQYF
TRBV10-3,-,CAISESWEAKNIQYF
TRBV6-6,-,CASSQDSYEQYF
TRBV19,-,CASSWPGGRSPLHF
TRBV11-2,-,CASSLRGNNSPLHF
TRBV5-1,TRBD2,CASSYRTSGGNNEQFF
TRBV18,-,CASSPPLAGKDEQFF
TRBV7-9,-,CASSRTQGTDTQYF
TRBV4-2,-,CASSQTDRGGHQPQHF
TRBV18,TRBD1,CASSPTGLGTRQPQHF
TRBV5-1,TRBD2,CASRQTSGGNAGELFF
TRBV6-1,-,CASLRMYTEAFF
TRBV11-3,-,CASSSGGRILTF
TRBV5-4,-,CASSLGERSGEKLFF
TRBV9,-,CASSIATDTQYF
TRBV7-6,-,CASSLGTRRTEAFF
TRBV5-1,-,CASSEDSYGYTF
TRBV5-1,-,CASSLDLGLGANVLTF
TRBV7-2,-,CASSFGVTNYGYTF
TRBV30,TRBD2,CAWSVSGHNEQFF
TRBV7-9,TRBD2,CASTTPGLGDYNEQFF
TRBV11-3,TRBD1,CASPGQGASDEQYF
TRBV6-1,TRBD1,CASSEPPRDRGRWNSPLHF
TRBV4-3,TRBD1,CASSLGQGDYGYTF
TRBV6-1,-,CASSEDVWLNIQYF
TRBV7-3,-,CASSLMGGANQPQHF
TRBV4-2,TRBD1,CASSQDRGTGAGETQYF
TRBV21-1,-,CASSKALTRTSGAQETQYF
TRBV7-2,TRBD1,CASSPETGAPYGYTF
TRBV15,TRBD1,CATSSGTGSTDTQYF
TRBV30,TRBD1,CAWSVLEGAGNQSQHF
TRBV6-6,-,CASKVTVNQPQHF
TRBV30,-,CAWSVQVQYGYTF
TRBV10-3,TRBD1,CAISYRDSSYEQYF